The sequence of this T cell receptor (beta chain) was determined in a study of blood T cell repertoires in COVID-19. This clone was observed a few times. The repertoire was sequenced with immunoSEQ multiplex PCR; TCRdb's copy has only in-frame clones and lacks some. The table has 95,000 to 150,000 clones, 80% to 85% seen once. The CDR3 covers 15 residues. J gave up 6 bases and V 0 bases, and 8 bases lay outside the gene matches. Germline V gene sequence: CDR1 LGHNA, CDR2 YSLEER. The sequenced material came from PBMCs or T cells enriched from blood (not recorded which). The rearrangement links TRBV4-3 to TRBJ2-7, with 7 bases identical to TRBD2. The origin of this receptor is a woman aged 25 to 45 who had recovered from COVID-19. CDR3 DNA sequence: TGCGCCAGCAGCCAAGACCGACTAGCCCCCGGCGAGCAGTACTTC. It specifies CASSQDRLAPGEQYF.